These 20 T cell receptor beta chains share one sample of origin, sequenced in a study of vaccination effects on CD4 cells after COVID-19. The ViraFEST assay expanded antigen-specific CD4+ T cells with viral peptide pools before sequencing. CD4+ T cell isolation took place after less than 13 days of culture. It was two doses of either the BNT162b2 or mRNA-1273 vaccine that participants received. Sequencing was performed with immunoSEQ multiplex PCR; in TCRdb, only in-frame clones are kept and a portion is missing. The sample lists more than 13,000 clones; about 74% were seen once. These receptors are not linked to any known antigen. Here the sequenced sample was CD4+ T cells from PBMCs cultured with HCoV-NL63 spike peptides, taken after COVID-19 vaccination. These receptors originate from a human donor who received a COVID-19 vaccine.

CDR3 residues: CASSVAANRKHGYTF. CDR3 nucleotides: TGTGCCAGCAGCGTAGCGGCTAACCGAAAGCATGGCTACACCTTC. The chain recombines TRBV9 with TRBJ1-2; D call uncertain. Trimming took off 0 bases at V and 6 bases at J, with 15 bases between the two ends. CDR3 length equals 15 residues. Germline CDR1 and CDR2: SGDLS and YYNGEE.

The chain joins TRBV27 to TRBJ2-3; D gene ambiguous. Trimming removed 6 bases at V and 6 bases at J, with 16 bases between. The CDR3 extends over 14 amino acids. The germline V gene encodes CDR1 MNHEY and CDR2 SMNVEV (reference sequence). The CDR3 here is CASRVPGLRDTQYF. The CDR3 coding sequence is TGTGCCAGCAGAGTACCAGGCCTGCGGGATACGCAGTATTTT.

This chain joins TRBV9 and TRBJ2-3; 8 bases agree with TRBD2. The CDR3 length is 16 residues. CDR1 SGDLS and CDR2 YYNGEE come from the germline V gene. The ends lost 0 bases at V and 5 bases at J; junction bases unmatched: 8. As DNA, the CDR3 is TGTGCCAGCAGCGTAGCTGACCGGGGGGGCCAAGATACGCAGTATTTT. This sequence encodes CASSVADRGGQDTQYF.

This chain links TRBV10-3 with TRBJ2-7, with 7 nucleotides matching TRBD1. Trimming removed 6 bases from V and 2 bases from J; junction bases left unmatched: 19. Germline V gene lookup returns CDR1 ENHRY and CDR2 SYGVKD. This CDR3 region has 18 residues. This chain's CDR3 is CAIRGTVLPSISPYEQYF. In DNA, the CDR3 is TGTGCCATCAGGGGGACAGTTCTCCCTTCTATATCCCCCTACGAGCAGTACTTC.

As to this clone: Other DNA sequences in this specimen translate into the identical CDR3. The chain links TRBV18 to TRBJ2-3; 9 positions match TRBD2. J was trimmed by 4 bases and V by 1 base; bases with no gene match: 6. Per the germline V gene, CDR1 is KGHSH and CDR2 is LQKENI. The CDR3 contains 16 residues. The CDR3 loop reads CASSPRAGGGADTQYF. CDR3 DNA: TGTGCCAGCTCACCACGCGCGGGAGGGGGAGCAGATACGCAGTATTTT.

The V call is TRBV6-5, the J call TRBJ1-5; maybe TRBD1 (5 bases). Per germline, CDR1 MNHEY and CDR2 SVGAGI. There are 14 residues in the CDR3. V was trimmed by 6 bases and J by 0 bases, leaving 9 bases between them. CDR3 protein: CASRGLYSNQPQHF. DNA for the CDR3: TGTGCCAGCAGGGGGCTTTATAGCAATCAGCCCCAGCATTTT.

The rearrangement joins TRBV3-1 (or the pseudogene TRBV3-2) to TRBJ2-1; maybe TRBD2 (7 bases). The length of the CDR3 is 19 residues. Trimming stripped 0 bases from V and 7 bases from J, with 25 bases between. Germline lookup yields CDR1 LGHDT and CDR2 YNNKEL (reference sequence). CDR3 amino acids: CASSQDLGGQTRGGNEQFF. The CDR3 DNA follows: TGTGCCAGCAGCCAAGATCTGGGGGGACAAACGCGGGGAGGGAATGAGCAGTTCTTC.

V usage is TRBV7-2 and J usage is TRBJ2-4; possibly TRBD1 for D (5 bases). Trimming cost V 4 bases and J 0 bases, with 10 bases left between them. In germline, CDR1 is SGHTA, CDR2 FQGNSA. The CDR3 has 15 residues. CDR3 amino acids: CASSSQVLAKNIQYF. In DNA, the CDR3 is TGTGCCAGCAGCTCACAGGTTCTAGCCAAAAACATTCAGTACTTC.

This chain links TRBV29-1 with TRBJ1-6; no firm D call. Deletions cut 7 bases from V and 7 bases from J, with 17 bases between. The CDR3 contains 14 residues. Germline CDR1 is SQVTM and CDR2 is ANQGSEA. Written as DNA, the CDR3 is TGCAGCGCCAAATTTCGGGAGCGGAATTCACCCCTCCACTTT. As protein: CSAKFRERNSPLHF.

This rearrangement joins TRBV18 to TRBJ2-3, with TRBD1 matching over 7 bases. CDR3 length: 12 residues. CDR1 and CDR2 from the germline V gene are KGHSH and LQKENI. Trimming at V came to 0 bases and at J to 12 bases, leaving 3 bases not matched to a gene. In DNA form, the CDR3 reads TGTGCCAGCTCACCACCCCGACAGGGTCAGTATTTT. Translating it yields CASSPPRQGQYF.

The chain is built from TRBV27 and TRBJ2-7; D unresolved. V lost 3 bases, J lost 1 base, and 10 bases lay in between. This CDR3 has 14 residues. Germline CDR1 MNHEY, CDR2 SMNVEV (reference sequence). The CDR3 DNA is TGTGCCAGCAGTTTCTTGGGTAGGTCCTACGAGCAGTACTTC. It codes for CASSFLGRSYEQYF.

The CDR3 coding sequence is TGTGCCAGTAGTATGGGGTCAGTCTATAGCAATCAGCCCCAGCATTTT. The encoded protein is CASSMGSVYSNQPQHF. This rearrangement joins TRBV19 to TRBJ1-5; D gene ambiguous. CDR1 LNHDA and CDR2 SQIVND come from the germline V gene (reference sequence). V gave up 3 bases and J gave up 0 bases, with 12 bases separating them. This CDR3 comprises 16 residues.

This clone was found a few times. The chain employs TRBV10-1 and TRBJ1-5; 7 nucleotides line up with TRBD1. In germline, CDR1 is WNHNN, CDR2 SYGVQD (reference sequence). The trim removed 10 bases at V and 7 bases at J, leaving 7 bases unmatched. The CDR3 runs to 12 residues. CDR3 bases: TGCGCCAAACAGGGGAGGGGACAGCCCCAGCATTTT. It translates to CAKQGRGQPQHF.

The rearrangement uses TRBV19 and TRBJ2-7; maybe TRBD2 (6 bases). Germline V CDR1 and CDR2: LNHDA, SQIVND (reference sequence). The ends were cut back, 3 bases at V and 12 bases at J, with 27 bases in the middle. The CDR3 extends over 16 amino acids. The CDR3 DNA reads as TGTGCCAGTAGTATTAATTTTGCGGGACCGCCTCAGGACTCGTACTTC. Its translation: CASSINFAGPPQDSYF.

As for this clone: A read error may account for a junction end that differs from germline. This chain uses TRBV30 with TRBJ1-3; D uncertain. This CDR3 has 14 residues. The V gene's germline CDR1 is GTSNPN and CDR2 SVGIG (reference sequence). CDR3 DNA: TGTGCCTGGGGAAGGCTTACCTCTAGAAACACCATATATTTT. This gives the protein CAWGRLTSRNTIYF.

This sequence joins TRBV5-6 and TRBJ1-2; D perhaps matches TRBD1 (5 bases). Between the trimmed V and J ends, which lost 2 bases and 4 bases, there was a span of 15 bases. The CDR3 is made up of 15 amino acids. The germline CDR1 and CDR2 sequences are SGHDT and YYEEEE. CDR3 DNA: TGTGCCAGCAGCTTTTCCCCCTCAGGGACCTATGGCTACACCTTC. Translation: CASSFSPSGTYGYTF.

The chain uses TRBV4-1 and TRBJ2-1; TRBD2 aligns across 13 bases. The CDR3 spans 17 residues. V trimming: 0 bases; J trimming: 10 bases; junction bases outside the gene matches: 9. Per germline, CDR1 MGHRA and CDR2 YSYEKL. The CDR3 DNA is TGCGCCAGCAGCCAAGATGTAACTAGCGGGAGGGCCGGGGAGCAGTTCTTC. Translation gives CASSQDVTSGRAGEQFF.

V usage is TRBV5-1 and J usage is TRBJ2-6; 9 positions match TRBD1. J gave up 3 bases and V 7 bases, and 11 bases lay outside the gene matches. The CDR3 loop spans 17 amino acids. Germline V lookup: CDR1 SGHRS, CDR2 YFSETQ. CDR3 DNA sequence: TGCGCCAGCCAAACCACCGGGACAGGGTATGGGGCCAACGTCCTGACTTTC. Protein product: CASQTTGTGYGANVLTF.

The CDR3 here is CASSYDGGNQPQHF. In nucleotides, the CDR3 is TGTGCCAGCAGCTACGACGGTGGCAATCAGCCCCAGCATTTT. The rearrangement links TRBV3-1 (or the pseudogene TRBV3-2) to TRBJ1-5; no clear D. V gave up 5 bases and J gave up 2 bases, with 10 bases separating them. The germline V gene encodes CDR1 LGHDT and CDR2 YNNKEL (reference sequence). CDR3 length equals 14 residues.

The chain is built from TRBV28 and TRBJ2-1; D might be TRBD2 (6 bases). Germline CDR1 and CDR2: MDHEN and SYDVKM. CDR3 length: 15 residues. Between the trimmed V and J ends, which lost 3 bases and 4 bases, there was a span of 13 bases. CDR3 region: CASSLPGAPYNEQFF. For the CDR3, the DNA is TGTGCCAGCAGTTTGCCGGGAGCCCCATACAATGAGCAGTTCTTC.